The 3 T cell receptor beta chains below all came from one sample that was sequenced in a study of blood T cells in healthy people across ages. Sample-barcoded 5' priming and a J-beta primer mix drove a second PCR of about 7 to 12 cycles. Using its own MiXCR run on the 5' RACE reads, TCRdb lists one record per CDR3 protein. The sample includes about 720,000 distinct CDR3 sequences, roughly 25% of them seen just once. This sample was also put to use in a study of T cells of mothers and their children.

Specimen: blood. The receptors derive from a boy younger than 18 in good health.

This clonotype has a single count. V and J are TRBV5-1 and TRBJ2-5; 7 bases are shared with TRBD1. The J call is uncertain, as TRBJ2-7 better fits the DNA end. The CDR3 has 14 residues. Germline CDR1 reads SGHRS; CDR2 reads YFSETQ. CDR3 sequence reads: CASRYDRAGYEQYF. CDR3 sequence (DNA): TGCGCCAGCAGATACGACAGGGCGGGCTACGAGCAGTACTTC.

The chain joins TRBV11-2 to TRBJ2-5, with 8 bases that match TRBD2. The last part of the DNA fits TRBJ2-7 better; the J call may be wrong. The germline V gene encodes CDR1 SGHAT and CDR2 FQNNGV. The CDR3 is made up of 20 amino acids. The CDR3 sequence is CASSSPSGSRGSASSYEQYF. The CDR3 bases are TGTGCCAGCAGCAGCCCAAGCGGGAGTCGAGGGAGCGCGAGCTCCTACGAGCAGTACTTC.

The chain combines TRBV29-1 with TRBJ2-6; D unresolved. The CDR3 consists of 12 residues. V was clipped by 7 bases and J by 1 base, with 5 bases between them. CDR1 and CDR2 (germline): SQVTM, ANQGSEA. This chain's CDR3 is CSGGSGANVLTF. CDR3 DNA: TGCAGCGGGGGTTCTGGGGCCAACGTCCTGACTTTC.